These 17 T cell receptor beta chains share one sample of origin, sequenced in a study of blood T cell repertoires in COVID-19. TCRdb's table, derived via immunoSEQ multiplex PCR, lists solely in-frame clones and lacks some. The sample consists of under 95,000 clones, 82% of them appearing once. Sequenced input: peripheral blood. All receptors derive from a man aged 45-65 years with acute or convalescent COVID-19.

The V call is TRBV12-3 or TRBV12-4, the J call TRBJ2-5; 8 positions match TRBD2. CDR3 size: 13 residues. Trimming removed 3 bases from V and 4 bases from J; junction bases left unmatched: 1. CDR3 residues: CASSLSGGETQYF. DNA of the CDR3: TGTGCCAGCAGTTTGAGCGGGGGAGAGACCCAGTACTTC.

This chain joins TRBV7-8 and TRBJ1-1, with D tentatively TRBD1 (5 bases). The CDR3 totals 13 residues. Germline loops: CDR1 SGHVS, CDR2 FQNEAQ. The V gene lost 5 bases and the J gene lost 1 base, with 8 bases spanning the gap. Here the CDR3 DNA reads TGTGCCAGCAGCCTCACAGGGAACACTGAAGCTTTCTTT. It specifies CASSLTGNTEAFF.

The chain recombines TRBV9 with TRBJ2-7; 10 bases line up with TRBD1. From germline, CDR1 is SGDLS and CDR2 YYNGEE. This CDR3 is built from 14 residues. The ends lost 4 bases at V and 3 bases at J; junction bases unmatched: 4. CDR3 sequence reads: CASSPWTGGYEQYF. CDR3 sequence (DNA): TGTGCCAGCAGCCCCTGGACAGGGGGCTACGAGCAGTACTTC.

The chain combines TRBV19 with TRBJ1-2; the D gene is possibly TRBD1 (6 bases). CDR3 length: 15 residues. CDR1 and CDR2 (germline): LNHDA, SQIVND (reference sequence). V was pared by 3 bases and J by 2 bases, with 13 bases between. The CDR3 is CASSIAAGQNYGYTF. In nucleotides, the CDR3 is TGTGCCAGTAGTATCGCAGCTGGACAGAACTATGGCTACACCTTC. Using reference TRBV19 and TRBJ1-2 for the parts outside the CDR3, the full variable domain is DGGITQSPKYLFRKEGQNVTLSCEQNLNHDAMYWYRQDPGQGLRLIYYSQIVNDFQKGDIAEGYSVSREKKESFPLTVTSAQKNPTAFYLCASSIAAGQNYGYTFGSGTRLTVV.

In this sample, this clone turned up a few times. V and J are TRBV5-4 and TRBJ1-3; 9 nucleotides align to TRBD1. J was trimmed by 7 bases and V by 4 bases; bases with no gene match: 6. This CDR3 contains 14 residues. The germline V gene encodes CDR1 SGHNT and CDR2 YYREEE (reference sequence). The CDR3 spells CASSPDRGQNTIYF. The CDR3 DNA reads TGTGCCAGCAGCCCGGACAGGGGACAGAACACCATATATTTT.

This clone was found once. This chain links TRBV9 with TRBJ2-3, with 15 bases that match TRBD2. Looked up from germline, CDR1 is SGDLS and CDR2 is YYNGEE. V was clipped by 3 bases and J by 4 bases; unmatched bases: 6. There are 17 residues in the CDR3. The CDR3 sequence: CASSAGTSGGIADTQYF. Written as DNA, the CDR3 is TGTGCCAGCAGCGCCGGGACTAGCGGGGGGATTGCAGATACGCAGTATTTT. The full variable domain, with the rest looked up from reference TRBV9 and TRBJ2-3, is DSGVTQTPKHLITATGQRVTLRCSPRSGDLSVYWYQQSLDQGLQFLIQYYNGEERAKGNILERFSAQQFPDLHSELNLSSLELGDSALYFCASSAGTSGGIADTQYFGPGTRLTVL.

The chain combines TRBV27 with TRBJ1-1; 7 bases map to TRBD1. Germline V gives CDR1 MNHEY, CDR2 SMNVEV (reference sequence). The CDR3 loop spans 14 amino acids. V was pared by 6 bases and J by 2 bases, with 6 bases of the junction left unmatched. The CDR3 nucleotides read TGTGCCAGCAGCCGGGGACAGTTTAACACTGAAGCTTTCTTT. This gives the protein CASSRGQFNTEAFF.

V gene TRBV5-4 combines with J gene TRBJ2-1; 7 positions match TRBD2. After removal of 4 bases from V and 5 bases from J, the junction contained 15 bases not matched to a gene. The length of the CDR3 is 17 residues. In germline, CDR1 is SGHNT, CDR2 YYREEE (reference sequence). The CDR3 loop is CASSGGSGAGDNNEQFF. The CDR3 DNA follows: TGTGCCAGCAGCGGGGGGTCCGGGGCGGGGGATAACAATGAGCAGTTCTTC. Looking up the rest from reference TRBV5-4 and TRBJ2-1 gives the full variable domain: ETGVTQSPTHLIKTRGQQVTLRCSSQSGHNTVSWYQQALGQGPQFIFQYYREEENGRGNFPPRFSGLQFPNYSSELNVNALELDDSALYLCASSGGSGAGDNNEQFFGPGTRLTVL.

This clone was recorded once. V gene TRBV3-1 (or the pseudogene TRBV3-2) combines with J gene TRBJ2-7, with D unclear. The CDR3 totals 11 residues. Between the trimmed V and J ends, which lost 2 bases and 6 bases, there was a span of 5 bases. Germline CDR1 is LGHDT and CDR2 is YNNKEL (reference sequence). The CDR3 region has the DNA TGTGCCAGCAGCCAATTCTCCGAGCAGTACTTC. Protein sequence: CASSQFSEQYF.

V usage is TRBV11-3 and J usage is TRBJ2-7; D is possibly TRBD1 (6 bases). CDR1 and CDR2 from the germline V gene are SGHNT and YENEEA. V was cut by 2 bases and J by 5 bases, with 10 bases left in between. The CDR3 spans 13 residues. CDR3 DNA: TGTGCCAGCAGCTTAAACAGGGCCCACGAGCAGTACTTC. It yields the protein CASSLNRAHEQYF. The full variable domain, rest sourced from reference TRBV11-3 and TRBJ2-7, is EAGVVQSPRYKIIEKKQPVAFWCNPISGHNTLYWYLQNLGQGPELLIRYENEEAVDDSQLPKDRFSAERLKGVDSTLKIQPAELGDSAVYLCASSLNRAHEQYFGPGTRLTVT.

V gene TRBV7-8 combines with J gene TRBJ1-3; 10 bases are shared with TRBD1. J gave up 0 bases and V 5 bases, and 10 bases lay outside the gene matches. CDR1 is SGHVS and CDR2 is FQNEAQ in the germline V gene. The CDR3 spans 18 residues. The CDR3 bases are TGTGCCAGCAGCCCGACCTCCGGGACAGGGGCCTCTGGAAACACCATATATTTT. Encoded protein: CASSPTSGTGASGNTIYF.

The chain couples TRBV6-2 or TRBV6-3 to TRBJ1-6; 9 bases are shared with TRBD1. The V and J ends lost 5 bases and 10 bases, in that order; junction bases with no gene match: 6. The germline CDR1 and CDR2 sequences are MNHEY and SVGEGT. The CDR3 length is 14 residues. The CDR3 protein is CASSTDRGRSPLHF. CDR3 coding DNA: TGTGCCAGCAGTACGGACAGGGGACGCTCACCCCTCCACTTT.

The V gene is TRBV12-5, the J gene TRBJ2-1; tentatively, D is TRBD2 (5 bases). Germline V gene data show CDR1 as LGHNT and CDR2 as FRNRAP. This CDR3 contains 14 residues. The V and J ends lost 5 bases and 3 bases respectively, with 11 bases between them. This CDR3 is CASGPGGLYNEQFF. CDR3 bases: TGTGCTAGTGGTCCCGGAGGCCTCTACAATGAGCAGTTCTTC.

The chain is built from TRBV28 and TRBJ1-4; 8 bases match TRBD1. Per the germline V gene, CDR1 is MDHEN and CDR2 is SYDVKM. The CDR3 spans 14 residues. The trim removed 10 bases at V and 7 bases at J, leaving 11 bases unmatched. This chain's CDR3 is CATYSGGTAEKLFF. The CDR3 region has the DNA TGTGCCACCTACTCAGGGGGCACGGCTGAAAAACTGTTTTTT.

The CDR3 region is CASSVGDSSYEQYF. Written as DNA, the CDR3 is TGTGCCAGCAGCGTAGGGGACAGCTCCTACGAGCAGTACTTC. This chain connects TRBV9 to TRBJ2-7, with TRBD1 matching 7 bases. V trimming: 0 bases; J trimming: 0 bases; junction bases outside the gene matches: 0. The CDR3 is 14 residues long. Germline CDR1 SGDLS, CDR2 YYNGEE.

The chain links TRBV3-1 (or the pseudogene TRBV3-2) to TRBJ2-4, with D possibly being TRBD1 (5 bases). The length of the CDR3 is 15 residues. Trimming removed 1 base at V and 6 bases at J, with 13 bases between. Germline CDR1 reads LGHDT; CDR2 reads YNNKEL (reference sequence). The CDR3 spells CASSQVGATLNIQYF. The CDR3 region has the DNA TGTGCCAGCAGCCAAGTTGGGGCTACGTTAAACATTCAGTACTTC.

The V gene is TRBV5-4, the J gene TRBJ1-2, with D tentatively TRBD1 (6 bases). This CDR3 has 15 residues. Per the germline V gene, CDR1 is SGHNT and CDR2 is YYREEE (reference sequence). V shed 4 bases and J shed 4 bases, with 17 bases lying between them. DNA for the CDR3: TGTGCCAGCAGCGGAGGAGGTCAGGGGCCCTATGGCTACACCTTC. Encoded protein: CASSGGGQGPYGYTF.